The 4 T cell receptor beta chains below were found in one sample sequenced in a study of cytomegalovirus exposure and HLA in healthy donors. It was with 60 Vbeta and 13 Jbeta primers that the PCR ran. TCRdb keeps only in-frame clones here, not all; method: immunoSEQ multiplex PCR. Of some 170,000 clones detected, over 70% appear once; the ten largest clones hold about 2.7%. Input material: PBMCs. The source of these receptors is a woman between 45 and 65 years old in good health and CMV-seropositive.

The V call is TRBV19, the J call TRBJ1-4; D gene unclear. Germline V gene sequence: CDR1 LNHDA, CDR2 SQIVND (reference sequence). V shed 1 base and J shed 3 bases, with 15 bases lying between them. This CDR3 has 17 residues. CDR3 in DNA: TGTGCCAGTAGTATAGGTAAGCATAGTAAAGCTAATGAAAAACTGTTTTTT. Its translation is CASSIGKHSKANEKLFF.

The chain has TRBV19 and TRBJ2-5; 10 bases align to TRBD1. With 0 bases clipped from V and 5 bases from J, the junction kept 9 bases outside the gene matches. The CDR3 is 17 amino acids. The V gene's germline CDR1 is LNHDA and CDR2 SQIVND (reference sequence). The CDR3 bases are TGTGCCAGTAGTATAGAGGGGGGGACAGGGGCTATGGAGACCCAGTACTTC. Translated: CASSIEGGTGAMETQYF. Combining the CDR3 with reference TRBV19 and TRBJ2-5 gives the whole variable domain DGGITQSPKYLFRKEGQNVTLSCEQNLNHDAMYWYRQDPGQGLRLIYYSQIVNDFQKGDIAEGYSVSREKKESFPLTVTSAQKNPTAFYLCASSIEGGTGAMETQYFGPGTRLLVL.

The V and J genes are TRBV2 and TRBJ2-3, with a tentative D call TRBD1 (5 bases). Germline V CDR1 and CDR2: SNHLY, FYNNEI. CDR3 size: 13 residues. Between the trimmed V and J ends, which lost 7 bases and 6 bases, there was a span of 14 bases. This chain's CDR3 is CASKATGGDTQYF. CDR3 nucleotides: TGTGCCAGCAAGGCTACAGGCGGTGATACGCAGTATTTT.

This chain links TRBV30 with TRBJ1-2, with D possibly being TRBD1 (5 bases). Germline loops: CDR1 GTSNPN, CDR2 SVGIG (reference sequence). The CDR3 totals 14 residues. The V end lost 3 bases, the J end lost 7 bases, and 18 bases lay between the germline ends. CDR3: CAWRGRQWAAGYTF. CDR3 nucleotide sequence: TGTGCCTGGAGAGGTCGACAGTGGGCGGCTGGCTACACCTTC.